What follows are 7 T cell receptor beta chains derived from one specimen sequenced in a study of preoperative IRX-2 immunotherapy in early breast cancer. Clones were read by immunoSEQ multiplex PCR, and TCRdb kept only the in-frame ones, dropping some. The sample records tens of thousands of clones, 90% to 95% being singletons. Treatment given: preoperative locoregional IRX-2 cytokine immunotherapy. This material was collected from a patient treated with IRX-2 immunotherapy. Receptor source: a human donor with breast cancer.

This clone has just one count. This chain links TRBV5-8 with TRBJ1-4, with unresolved D. The V end lost 0 bases, the J end lost 4 bases, and 7 bases lay between the germline ends. Per the germline V gene, CDR1 is SGHTS and CDR2 is YDEGEE. The CDR3 loop spans 14 amino acids. The CDR3 here is CASSLAQLNEKLFF. The CDR3, as DNA: TGTGCCAGCAGCTTGGCGCAACTTAATGAAAAACTGTTTTTT.

In DNA, the CDR3 is TGCGCCAGCAGCCCACAGGGGGCGATAGGAAACACCATATATTTT. Amino acid sequence: CASSPQGAIGNTIYF. The gene calls are TRBV5-1 and TRBJ1-3; the match to TRBD1 covers 9 bases. Per germline, CDR1 SGHRS and CDR2 YFSETQ. The junction had 6 bases not matched to a gene; V was cut back by 4 bases and J by 4 bases. The CDR3 contains 15 residues.

The genes are TRBV5-4 and TRBJ1-2, with D possibly matching TRBD1 (6 bases). Trimming cost V 1 base and J 7 bases, with 14 bases left between them. The V gene's germline CDR1 is SGHNT and CDR2 YYREEE (reference sequence). The CDR3 runs to 14 residues. DNA of the CDR3: TGTGCCAGCAGCTTGCTGGCGACAGGCTCTGGCTACACCTTC. Its protein product is CASSLLATGSGYTF.

The chain couples TRBV15 to TRBJ1-2; D is unclear. This CDR3 has 13 residues. The germline V and J ends were trimmed by 8 bases and 3 bases, with 13 bases remaining between them. Looked up from germline, CDR1 is LNHNV and CDR2 is YYDKDF (reference sequence). The CDR3 sequence is CATSERPYYGYTF. In DNA form, the CDR3 reads TGTGCCACCTCGGAGCGGCCCTACTATGGCTACACCTTC.

This clone is a singleton in its sample. The chain joins TRBV7-2 to TRBJ2-3; D gene ambiguous. V lost 3 bases and J 2 bases, leaving 6 bases between the germline ends. The germline V gene encodes CDR1 SGHTA and CDR2 FQGNSA. This CDR3 contains 13 residues. CDR3 sequence (DNA): TGTGCCAGCAGCTTCGGCCTCACAGATACGCAGTATTTT. The encoded protein is CASSFGLTDTQYF.

The rearrangement joins TRBV21-1 to TRBJ2-7; the table's D gene call, TRBD1, was not cross checked with the DNA. TRBV21-1 is a pseudogene. The CDR3 extends over 16 amino acids. Written as DNA, the CDR3 is TGTGCCAGCTCTGGTGATCAGACAGGGGGCGCCTACGAGCAGTACTTC. Protein product: CASSGDQTGGAYEQYF.

V and J are TRBV6-1 and TRBJ1-2; no firm D call. CDR1 is MNHNS, CDR2 SASEGT, per germline. This CDR3 region has 14 residues. Trimming stripped 3 bases from V and 4 bases from J, with 12 bases between. CDR3 nucleotide sequence: TGTGCCAGCAGTGACCCTAGAAAAGCCTATGGCTACACCTTC. As protein: CASSDPRKAYGYTF.